Listed below are T cell receptor beta chains from one sample, sequenced in a study of blood T cell repertoires in COVID-19. Profiling relied on immunoSEQ multiplex PCR, and the TCRdb table lists in-frame clones only, not all of them. The sample holds 250,000 to 400,000 clones, roughly 90% seen once. The source material was peripheral blood. These TCRs come from a woman aged 25 to 39 with COVID-19, enrolled during active disease. The conserved cysteine and the conserved F or W are not part of the CDR3 here. Fields, in order: J gene, D gene, V gene, CDR3 protein. D genes are given only for firm matches.

j_call: TRBJ2-7
d_call: TRBD1
v_call: TRBV5-1
cdr3_aa: ASSVRDRGDEQY

j_call: TRBJ2-1
d_call: TRBD1
v_call: TRBV10-3
cdr3_aa: AMNQGAQGINEQF

j_call: TRBJ1-4
d_call: TRBD1
v_call: TRBV19
cdr3_aa: ASSSQDRGNEKLF

j_call: TRBJ2-1
d_call: NA
v_call: TRBV5-6
cdr3_aa: ASSSGAYNEQF

j_call: TRBJ2-1
d_call: NA
v_call: TRBV30
cdr3_aa: AWSLSSDYNEQF

j_call: TRBJ1-5
d_call: TRBD1
v_call: TRBV2
cdr3_aa: ASSEVGTGDQPQH

j_call: TRBJ1-4
d_call: NA
v_call: TRBV5-5
cdr3_aa: ASTGGDSWGLTNEKLF

j_call: TRBJ1-1
d_call: NA
v_call: TRBV5-4
cdr3_aa: ASSLPGGLNTEAF

j_call: TRBJ2-2
d_call: TRBD1
v_call: TRBV11-2
cdr3_aa: ASSLVGTGNTGELF

j_call: TRBJ1-5
d_call: NA
v_call: TRBV30
cdr3_aa: ACGGNQPQH

j_call: TRBJ2-2
d_call: NA
v_call: TRBV19
cdr3_aa: ASSTNPGSTGELF

j_call: TRBJ2-3
d_call: TRBD2
v_call: TRBV28
cdr3_aa: ASRFIAGGTDTQY

j_call: TRBJ2-5
d_call: NA
v_call: TRBV5-4
cdr3_aa: ASSLSTEAQETQY

j_call: TRBJ2-1
d_call: TRBD2
v_call: TRBV11-2
cdr3_aa: ASSFSSGSYNEQF

j_call: TRBJ1-2
d_call: NA
v_call: TRBV5-1
cdr3_aa: ASSLAETEGDGYT

j_call: TRBJ2-7
d_call: TRBD1
v_call: TRBV5-1
cdr3_aa: ASSTGTGPPQEQY

j_call: TRBJ2-7
d_call: TRBD2
v_call: TRBV6-5
cdr3_aa: ASRPSGTYEQY

j_call: TRBJ1-5
d_call: NA
v_call: TRBV11-2
cdr3_aa: ASSLSGRRSNQPQH

j_call: TRBJ2-2
d_call: NA
v_call: TRBV7-3
cdr3_aa: ASSPSYTGELF

j_call: TRBJ2-2
d_call: NA
v_call: TRBV12-3/TRBV12-4
cdr3_aa: ASRPLSTGELF

j_call: TRBJ2-7
d_call: TRBD2
v_call: TRBV12-5
cdr3_aa: ASRTSGTHEQY

j_call: TRBJ2-7
d_call: TRBD2
v_call: TRBV6-5
cdr3_aa: ASSRSLAGNEQY

j_call: TRBJ1-6
d_call: TRBD1
v_call: TRBV6-6
cdr3_aa: ASSPGQAAFSYNSPLH

j_call: TRBJ2-2
d_call: NA
v_call: TRBV5-4
cdr3_aa: ASSSATGSNTGELF

j_call: TRBJ1-3
d_call: NA
v_call: TRBV7-2
cdr3_aa: ASSSLGGFSGNTIY

j_call: TRBJ2-7
d_call: TRBD1
v_call: TRBV27
cdr3_aa: ASSFGQGLPWDEQY

j_call: TRBJ2-1
d_call: NA
v_call: TRBV7-2
cdr3_aa: ASSLGQGGSYNEQF

j_call: TRBJ1-2
d_call: NA
v_call: TRBV10-3
cdr3_aa: AISETVTYGYT

j_call: TRBJ2-1
d_call: TRBD2
v_call: TRBV11-2
cdr3_aa: ASSLFLSGRNNEQF

j_call: TRBJ2-1
d_call: TRBD2
v_call: TRBV29-1
cdr3_aa: SVVKSGINEQF

j_call: TRBJ1-5
d_call: NA
v_call: TRBV4-1
cdr3_aa: ASSRGSDNQPQH

j_call: TRBJ2-7
d_call: NA
v_call: TRBV6-1
cdr3_aa: ASSDPGHSYEQY

j_call: TRBJ1-5
d_call: NA
v_call: TRBV5-5
cdr3_aa: ASRAGTHFSNQPQH

j_call: TRBJ2-5
d_call: NA
v_call: TRBV7-3
cdr3_aa: ASSRPAGPQY

j_call: TRBJ2-7
d_call: TRBD2
v_call: TRBV20-1
cdr3_aa: SASGTSGRSSYEQY

j_call: TRBJ2-3
d_call: NA
v_call: TRBV3-1/TRBV3-2
cdr3_aa: ASSGGYGSTDTQY

j_call: TRBJ1-3
d_call: NA
v_call: TRBV2
cdr3_aa: ASTLLRRDSGNTIY

j_call: TRBJ1-4
d_call: NA
v_call: TRBV13
cdr3_aa: ASSLGPAGNEKLF

j_call: TRBJ2-3
d_call: TRBD1
v_call: TRBV14
cdr3_aa: ASSQVRGTVTDTQY

j_call: TRBJ2-5
d_call: NA
v_call: TRBV5-1
cdr3_aa: ASSFEGSETQY